A selection of T cell receptor beta chains follows, all from one sample in a study of radiotherapy plus CTLA-4 blockade in lung cancer. Repertoires were generated with immunoSEQ multiplex PCR, while TCRdb's copy carries only in-frame clones and drops some. The sample lists over 70,000 clones; approximately 84% were seen once. The sample was peripheral blood, taken from a patient treated with radiotherapy plus ipilimumab. All receptors come from a human donor with non-small cell lung cancer who had a partial response to radiotherapy plus ipilimumab. Both conserved end residues are part of each CDR3. A D gene is named only where the DNA matches it firmly. Expanded clones get a size class; other rows say once, few or many, or leave the size out.

j_gene | v_gene | abundance | d_gene | CDR3nt | CDR3aa
TRBJ2-7 | TRBV19 | NA | NA | TGTGCCAGTAGTATGGGATTAGCGCACTCCTACGAGCAGTACTTC | CASSMGLAHSYEQYF
TRBJ1-6 | TRBV10-1 | few | NA | TGCGCCAGCAAAGGAGAAGGAAATTCACCCCTCCACTTT | CASKGEGNSPLHF
TRBJ1-1 | TRBV2 | NA | TRBD1 | TGTGCCAGCAGTGGCCAGGGGGCGCTCCGGAACACTGAAGCTTTCTTT | CASSGQGALRNTEAFF
TRBJ1-1 | TRBV7-2 | NA | NA | TGTGCCAGCAGCCGGGGGGACACTGAAGCTTTCTTT | CASSRGDTEAFF
TRBJ1-4 | TRBV19 | NA | NA | TGTGCCAGTAGTCCGCAGGCCGGCAGACTGTTTTTT | CASSPQAGRLFF
TRBJ2-5 | TRBV19 | NA | TRBD2 | TGTGCCAGTAGTACCCATTTGGGGACTAGCGGGAGGGAGAGGGAGACCCAGTACTTC | CASSTHLGTSGRERETQYF
TRBJ2-3 | TRBV5-1 | NA | TRBD2 | TGCGCCAGCAGGATAGCGGGAGTTCGAGATACGCAGTATTTT | CASRIAGVRDTQYF
TRBJ1-4 | TRBV7-9 | NA | NA | TGTGCCAGCAGCCCCCCCAGGGCAGCTAATGAAAAACTGTTTTTT | CASSPPRAANEKLFF
TRBJ2-2 | TRBV19 | NA | TRBD2 | TGTGCCAGCGATAGAGGGAGCGGGAGGGCCGGGGAGCTGTTTTTT | CASDRGSGRAGELFF
TRBJ1-2 | TRBV18 | NA | NA | TGTGCCAGCTCACCACCGGAGGTGGGCTACACCTTC | CASSPPEVGYTF
TRBJ2-4 | TRBV28 | once | NA | TGTGCCAGCAGTTTAGACCAAACTAGTGCCAAAAACATTCAGTACTTC | CASSLDQTSAKNIQYF
TRBJ2-1 | TRBV7-6 | NA | TRBD1 | TGTGCCAGCAGCCGGGACAGGTCGCTGCTCGATGAGCAGTTCTTC | CASSRDRSLLDEQFF
TRBJ2-1 | TRBV19 | NA | TRBD1 | TGTGCCAGTCACCGTGCAGGGGGCGCCTACAATGAGCAGTTCTTC | CASHRAGGAYNEQFF
TRBJ2-3 | TRBV6-5 | once | NA | TGTGCCAGCAGCCCCGGGACTCGCACAGATACGCAGTATTTT | CASSPGTRTDTQYF
TRBJ2-3 | TRBV28 | NA | TRBD2 | TGTGCCAGCAGTTTCTCTAGCGGGAGCACAGATACGCAGTATTTT | CASSFSSGSTDTQYF
TRBJ2-5 | TRBV28 | NA | TRBD2 | TGTGCCAGCAGGGGGGGGACTGAGACCCAGTACTTC | CASRGGTETQYF
TRBJ2-3 | TRBV5-1 | NA | NA | TGCGCCAGCAGACCCCGGACAGGCACAGATACGCAGTATTTT | CASRPRTGTDTQYF
TRBJ2-1 | TRBV5-1 | NA | NA | TGCGCCAGCAGCTTGGGGACAGCTCCTCCCCTAAGCTCCTACAATGAGCAGTTCTTC | CASSLGTAPPLSSYNEQFF